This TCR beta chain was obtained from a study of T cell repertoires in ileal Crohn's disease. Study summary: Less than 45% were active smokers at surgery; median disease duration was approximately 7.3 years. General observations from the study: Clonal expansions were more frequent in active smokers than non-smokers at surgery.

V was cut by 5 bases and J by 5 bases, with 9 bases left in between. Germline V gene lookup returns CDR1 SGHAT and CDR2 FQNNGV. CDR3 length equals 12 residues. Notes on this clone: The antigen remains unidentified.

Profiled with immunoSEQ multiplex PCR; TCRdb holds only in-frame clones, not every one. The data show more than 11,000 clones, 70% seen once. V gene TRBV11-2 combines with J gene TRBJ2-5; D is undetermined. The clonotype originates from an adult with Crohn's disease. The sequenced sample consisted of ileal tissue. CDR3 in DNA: TGTGCCAGCAGCCGAGGTCTGGAGACCCAGTACTTC. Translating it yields CASSRGLETQYF.